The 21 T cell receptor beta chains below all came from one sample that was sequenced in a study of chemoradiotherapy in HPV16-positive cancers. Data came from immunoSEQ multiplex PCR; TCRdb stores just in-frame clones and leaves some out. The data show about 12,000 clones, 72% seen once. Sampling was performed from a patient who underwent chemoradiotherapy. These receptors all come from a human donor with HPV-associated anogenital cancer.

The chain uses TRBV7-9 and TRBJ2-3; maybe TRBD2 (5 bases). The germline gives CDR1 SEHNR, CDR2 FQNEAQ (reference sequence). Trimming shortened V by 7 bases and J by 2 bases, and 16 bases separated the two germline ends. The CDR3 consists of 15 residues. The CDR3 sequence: CASIKGAAYTDTQYF. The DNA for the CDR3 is TGTGCCAGCATCAAGGGAGCGGCCTACACAGATACGCAGTATTTT.

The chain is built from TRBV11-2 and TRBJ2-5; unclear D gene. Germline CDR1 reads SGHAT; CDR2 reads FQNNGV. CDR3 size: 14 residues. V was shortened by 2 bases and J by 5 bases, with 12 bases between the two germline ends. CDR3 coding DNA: TGTGCCAGCAGCTTATCGAAAGGAGTGGAGACCCAGTACTTC. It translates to CASSLSKGVETQYF. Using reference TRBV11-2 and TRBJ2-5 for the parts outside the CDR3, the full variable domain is EAGVAQSPRYKIIEKRQSVAFWCNPISGHATLYWYQQILGQGPKLLIQFQNNGVVDDSQLPKDRFSAERLKGVDSTLKIQPAKLEDSAVYLCASSLSKGVETQYFGPGTRLLVL.

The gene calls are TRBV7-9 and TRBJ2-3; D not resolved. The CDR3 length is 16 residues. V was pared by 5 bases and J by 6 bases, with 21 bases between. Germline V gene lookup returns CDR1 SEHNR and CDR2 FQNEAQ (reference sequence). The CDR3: CASSELRSLEGDTQYF. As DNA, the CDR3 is TGTGCCAGCAGCGAACTACGGAGTCTGGAAGGGGATACGCAGTATTTT.

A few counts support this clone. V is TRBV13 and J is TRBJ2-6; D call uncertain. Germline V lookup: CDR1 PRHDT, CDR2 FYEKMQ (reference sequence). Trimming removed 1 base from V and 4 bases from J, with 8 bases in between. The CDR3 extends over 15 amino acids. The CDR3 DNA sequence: TGTGCCAGCAGCTTAGTACTTTCAGGGGCCAACGTCCTGACTTTC. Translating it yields CASSLVLSGANVLTF.

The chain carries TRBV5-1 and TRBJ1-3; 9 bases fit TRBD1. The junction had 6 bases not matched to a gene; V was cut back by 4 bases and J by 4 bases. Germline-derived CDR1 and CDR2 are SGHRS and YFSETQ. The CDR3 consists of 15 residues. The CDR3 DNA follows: TGCGCCAGCAGCCAAGGGACAGGGCAAGGAAACACCATATATTTT. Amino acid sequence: CASSQGTGQGNTIYF.

The CDR3 DNA reads as TGTGCCAGCAGCTTAGGGGGGAACACTGAAGCTTTCTTT. Its protein is CASSLGGNTEAFF. The chain joins TRBV11-3 to TRBJ1-1; the D is unclear. The germline CDR1 and CDR2 sequences are SGHNT and YENEEA. The CDR3 totals 13 residues. V was clipped by 1 base and J by 1 base, with 4 bases between them.

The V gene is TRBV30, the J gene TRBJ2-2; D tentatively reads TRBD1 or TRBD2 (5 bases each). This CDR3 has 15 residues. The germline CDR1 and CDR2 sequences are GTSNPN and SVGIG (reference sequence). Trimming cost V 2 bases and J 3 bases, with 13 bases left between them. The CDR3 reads CAWSLSGADTGELFF. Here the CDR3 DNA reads TGTGCCTGGAGTCTTTCCGGGGCCGACACCGGGGAGCTGTTTTTT.

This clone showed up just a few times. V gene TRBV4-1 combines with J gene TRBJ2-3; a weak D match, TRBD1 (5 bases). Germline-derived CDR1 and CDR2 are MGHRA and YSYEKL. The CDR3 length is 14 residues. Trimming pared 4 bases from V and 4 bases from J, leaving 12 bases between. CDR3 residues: CASSRRAGSDTQYF. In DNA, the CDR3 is TGCGCCAGCAGCCGCCGGGCAGGGTCAGATACGCAGTATTTT.

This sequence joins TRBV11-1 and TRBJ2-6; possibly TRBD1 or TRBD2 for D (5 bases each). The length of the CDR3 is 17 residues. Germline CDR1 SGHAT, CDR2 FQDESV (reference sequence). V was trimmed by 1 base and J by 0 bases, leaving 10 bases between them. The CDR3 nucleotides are TGTGCCAGCAGCTTAGGGGCAGGGACCTCTGGGGCCAACGTCCTGACTTTC. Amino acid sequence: CASSLGAGTSGANVLTF. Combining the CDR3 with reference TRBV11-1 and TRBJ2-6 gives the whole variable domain EAEVAQSPRYKITEKSQAVAFWCDPISGHATLYWYRQILGQGPELLVQFQDESVVDDSQLPKDRFSAERLKGVDSTLKIQPAELGDSAMYLCASSLGAGTSGANVLTFGAGSRLTVL.

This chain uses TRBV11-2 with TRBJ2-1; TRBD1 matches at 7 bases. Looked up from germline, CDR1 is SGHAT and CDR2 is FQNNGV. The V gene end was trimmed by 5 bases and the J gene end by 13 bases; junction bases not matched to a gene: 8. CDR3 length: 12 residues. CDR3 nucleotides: TGTGCCAGCAGCGCCCGGACAGGCGACCAGTTCTTC. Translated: CASSARTGDQFF.

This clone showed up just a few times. This CDR3 is CASSYIIQETQYF. In DNA form, the CDR3 reads TGTGCCAGCAGTTACATAATCCAAGAGACCCAGTACTTC. The V call is TRBV6-5, the J call TRBJ2-5; no firm D call. The germline V and J ends were trimmed by 2 bases and 1 base, with 5 bases remaining between them. CDR1 and CDR2 from the germline V gene are MNHEY and SVGAGI. The length of the CDR3 is 13 residues.

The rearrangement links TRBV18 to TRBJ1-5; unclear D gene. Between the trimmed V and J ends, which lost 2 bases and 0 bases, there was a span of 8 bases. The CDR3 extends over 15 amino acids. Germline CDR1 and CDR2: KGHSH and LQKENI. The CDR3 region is CASSPNGNSNQPQHF. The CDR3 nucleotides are TGTGCCAGCTCACCAAACGGAAATAGCAATCAGCCCCAGCATTTT.

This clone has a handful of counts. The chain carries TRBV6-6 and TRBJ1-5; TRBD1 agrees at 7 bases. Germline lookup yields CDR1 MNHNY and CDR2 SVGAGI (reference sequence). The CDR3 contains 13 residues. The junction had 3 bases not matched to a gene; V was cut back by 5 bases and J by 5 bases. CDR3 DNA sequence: TGTGCCAGCAGTGGACAGGATTATCAGCCCCAGCATTTT. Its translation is CASSGQDYQPQHF.

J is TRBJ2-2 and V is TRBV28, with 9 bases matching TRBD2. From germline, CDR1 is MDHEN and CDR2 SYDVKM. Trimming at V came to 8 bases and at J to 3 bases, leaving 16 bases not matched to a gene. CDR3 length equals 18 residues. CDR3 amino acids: CASSGPFGGGGHTGELFF. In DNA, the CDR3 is TGTGCCAGCTCTGGCCCATTTGGCGGGGGGGGGCACACCGGGGAGCTGTTTTTT.

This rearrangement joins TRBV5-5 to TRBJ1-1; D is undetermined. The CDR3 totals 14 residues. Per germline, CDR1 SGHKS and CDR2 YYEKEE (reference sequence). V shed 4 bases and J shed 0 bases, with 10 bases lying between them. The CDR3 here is CASSPRVVNTEAFF. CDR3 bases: TGTGCCAGCAGCCCCCGGGTGGTGAACACTGAAGCTTTCTTT.

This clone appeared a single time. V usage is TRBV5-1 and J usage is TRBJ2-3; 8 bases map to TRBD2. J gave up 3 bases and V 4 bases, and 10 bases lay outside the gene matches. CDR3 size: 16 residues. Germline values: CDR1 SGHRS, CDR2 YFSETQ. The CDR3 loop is CASSPPRIAGTDTQYF. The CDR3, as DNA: TGCGCCAGCAGCCCTCCTAGGATAGCGGGAACAGATACGCAGTATTTT.

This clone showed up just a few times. CDR3 in amino acids: CASSYRDEQYF. DNA of the CDR3: TGCGCCAGCAGTTACAGGGACGAGCAGTACTTC. This chain links TRBV5-1 with TRBJ2-7, with D possibly being TRBD1 (6 bases). Germline CDR1 reads SGHRS; CDR2 reads YFSETQ. This CDR3 is 11 amino acids long. The V end lost 5 bases, the J end lost 5 bases, and 8 bases lay between the germline ends. Together with reference TRBV5-1 and TRBJ2-7, the CDR3 gives the full variable domain: KAGVTQTPRYLIKTRGQQVTLSCSPISGHRSVSWYQQTPGQGLQFLFEYFSETQRNKGNFPGRFSGRQFSNSRSEMNVSTLELGDSALYLCASSYRDEQYFGPGTRLTVT.

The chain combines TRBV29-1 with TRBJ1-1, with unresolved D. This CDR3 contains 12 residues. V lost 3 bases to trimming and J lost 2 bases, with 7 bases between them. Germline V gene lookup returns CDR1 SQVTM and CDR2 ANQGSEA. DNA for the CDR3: TGCAGCGTTGAGCCGGGAAACACTGAAGCTTTCTTT. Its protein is CSVEPGNTEAFF.

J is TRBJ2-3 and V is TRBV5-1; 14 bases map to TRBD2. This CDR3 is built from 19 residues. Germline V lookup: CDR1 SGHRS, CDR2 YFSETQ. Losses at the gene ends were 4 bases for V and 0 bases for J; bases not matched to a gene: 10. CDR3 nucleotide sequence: TGCGCCAGCAGCCTCGGACTAGCGGGAGGCCTTACTAGCACAGATACGCAGTATTTT. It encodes CASSLGLAGGLTSTDTQYF.

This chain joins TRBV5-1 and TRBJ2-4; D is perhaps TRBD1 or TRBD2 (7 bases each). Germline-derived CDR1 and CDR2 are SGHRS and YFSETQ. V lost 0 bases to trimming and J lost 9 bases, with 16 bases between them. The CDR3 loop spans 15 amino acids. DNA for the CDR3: TGCGCCAGCAGCTTGGACAGGGGAGGGGTAGGCATTCAGTACTTC. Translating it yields CASSLDRGGVGIQYF.

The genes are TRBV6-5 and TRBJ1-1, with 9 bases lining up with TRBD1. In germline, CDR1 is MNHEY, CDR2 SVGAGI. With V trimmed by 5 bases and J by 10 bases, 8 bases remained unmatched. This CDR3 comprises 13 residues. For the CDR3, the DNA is TGTGCCAGCAGTGACGGGGACAGGGAAGGAGCTTTCTTT. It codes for CASSDGDREGAFF.